Described below is a single T cell receptor beta chain sequence and its context. What it binds is unknown. 13 Jbeta primers and 60 Vbeta primers were used for the PCR. This table comes from immunoSEQ multiplex PCR, and its TCRdb copy is limited to in-frame clones, with some not included. The table shows about 140,000 clones, with approximately 76% occurring only once. This record comes from a study of cytomegalovirus exposure and HLA in healthy donors. Background on the study: Out of 398 genotyped donors, roughly 83% belonged to the Caucasian-associated ancestry cluster.

CDR3 size: 15 residues. V lost 4 bases and J lost 1; bases outside the gene matches: 7. Germline CDR1 and CDR2: SGHRS and YFSETQ. Study conclusions and caveats: What a later analysis reportedly showed was that an Asian-associated ancestry cluster had fewer N-insertions than the roughly 700-donor mean. In a later analysis, the majority of CMV-associated beta chains seemingly showed HLA restriction. Presence/absence analyses supposed approximately even sequencing depth among donors.

This clonotype originated in a man aged 35-49 years in good health and CMV-seronegative. Sequenced sample: PBMCs. V is TRBV5-1 and J is TRBJ1-1, with 7 bases identical to TRBD1. CDR3 loop: CASSKQTGQNTEAFF. The CDR3 DNA reads TGCGCCAGCAGCAAACAGACAGGGCAGAACACTGAAGCTTTCTTT.